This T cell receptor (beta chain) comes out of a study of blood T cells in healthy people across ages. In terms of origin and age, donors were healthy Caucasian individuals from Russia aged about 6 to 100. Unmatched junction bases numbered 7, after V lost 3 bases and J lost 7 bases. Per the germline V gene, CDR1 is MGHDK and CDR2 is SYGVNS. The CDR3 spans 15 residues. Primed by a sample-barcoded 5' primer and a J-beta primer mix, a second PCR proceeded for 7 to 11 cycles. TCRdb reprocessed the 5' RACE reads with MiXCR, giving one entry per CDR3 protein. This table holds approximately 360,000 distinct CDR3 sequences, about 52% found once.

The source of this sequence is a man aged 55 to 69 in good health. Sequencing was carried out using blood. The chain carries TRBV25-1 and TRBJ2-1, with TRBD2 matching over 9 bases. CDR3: CASSDWGTSPNEQFF. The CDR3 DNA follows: TGTGCCAGCAGTGATTGGGGGACTAGCCCTAATGAGCAGTTCTTC.